These 28 T cell receptor beta chains came from one sample sequenced in a study of blood T cell dynamics during melanoma immunotherapy. Noted time point: week 3, after first cycle of checkpoint inhibitor. Generated by immunoSEQ multiplex PCR, the TCRdb table keeps only in-frame clones and is missing some. The sample carries about 10,000 clones, 80% recorded once. The source was blood, collected from a patient treated with checkpoint blockade. The receptors here all came from a human donor with melanoma.

The chain joins TRBV6-5 to TRBJ1-1, with D uncertain. The CDR3 is made up of 13 amino acids. The germline V gene encodes CDR1 MNHEY and CDR2 SVGAGI. V dropped 4 bases and J dropped 8 bases, with 14 bases sitting between them. The CDR3 DNA sequence: TGTGCCAGCAGTTCGGAGCGCAGGACCGAAGCTTTCTTT. This translates into CASSSERRTEAFF.

V and J are TRBV4-2 and TRBJ2-5; possibly TRBD1 for D (5 bases). The germline V and J ends were trimmed by 5 bases and 7 bases, with 17 bases remaining between them. Germline V lookup: CDR1 LGHNA, CDR2 YNFKEQ. The CDR3 runs 14 residues. CDR3 bases: TGTGCCAGCAGCTTGGCCCAGGGTTGGTTGACCCAGTACTTC. Translation gives CASSLAQGWLTQYF.

This chain uses TRBV18 with TRBJ1-4; D is perhaps TRBD1 (6 bases). The CDR3 extends over 15 amino acids. Per germline, CDR1 KGHSH and CDR2 LQKENI. Deletions cut 6 bases from V and 6 bases from J, with 17 bases between. In nucleotides, the CDR3 is TGTGCCAGCTCTACCACATCCAGGGGTGATGAAAAACTGTTTTTT. Residues: CASSTTSRGDEKLFF.

V gene TRBV2 combines with J gene TRBJ1-5; 11 nucleotides line up with TRBD1. The CDR3 totals 15 residues. Germline V gene lookup returns CDR1 SNHLY and CDR2 FYNNEI. V lost 4 bases to trimming and J lost 4 bases; unmatched junction nucleotides: 3. The CDR3 spells CASSGTGGQNQPQHF. CDR3 DNA sequence: TGTGCCAGCAGTGGGACAGGGGGCCAAAATCAGCCCCAGCATTTT.

The chain is built from TRBV19 and TRBJ2-1; D not resolved. V gave up 6 bases and J gave up 9 bases, with 12 bases separating them. There are 12 residues in the CDR3. In germline, CDR1 is LNHDA, CDR2 SQIVND (reference sequence). The CDR3 sequence: CASRDPGGEQFF. DNA for the CDR3: TGTGCCAGTAGGGACCCGGGTGGTGAGCAGTTCTTC.

V usage is TRBV19 and J usage is TRBJ1-1; maybe TRBD1 (5 bases). V shed 5 bases and J shed 1 base, with 11 bases lying between them. The germline V gene has CDR1 LNHDA and CDR2 SQIVND (reference sequence). The CDR3 sequence is 14 residues long. The CDR3 spells CASSLVTENTEAFF. The DNA of the CDR3 is TGTGCCAGTAGTCTCGTGACAGAGAACACTGAAGCTTTCTTT.

J is TRBJ1-1 and V is TRBV4-2; D perhaps matches TRBD1 (5 bases). The V end lost 4 bases, the J end lost 5 bases, and 20 bases lay between the germline ends. CDR1 and CDR2 (germline): LGHNA, YNFKEQ. The length of the CDR3 is 16 residues. DNA for the CDR3: TGTGCCAGCAGCCCCAGACAAGGGTCCGGGGGGACTGAAGCTTTCTTT. Translation: CASSPRQGSGGTEAFF.

V gene TRBV28 combines with J gene TRBJ2-3, with TRBD2 matching over 9 bases. The CDR3 length is 14 residues. Unmatched junction bases numbered 6, after V lost 8 bases and J lost 3 bases. The germline V gene encodes CDR1 MDHEN and CDR2 SYDVKM. This CDR3 reads CASGSSGRTDTQYF. As DNA, the CDR3 is TGTGCCAGCGGTAGTAGCGGGAGAACAGATACGCAGTATTTT.

The rearrangement uses TRBV4-1 and TRBJ1-1, with 7 bases matching TRBD1. The CDR3 sequence is 20 residues long. V lost 0 bases and J lost 6; bases outside the gene matches: 22. Germline lookup yields CDR1 MGHRA and CDR2 YSYEKL. The CDR3 protein is CASSQDPSGTDYFPGAEAFF. CDR3 bases: TGCGCCAGCAGCCAAGATCCTTCGGGGACAGATTACTTCCCCGGGGCTGAAGCTTTCTTT.

The chain recombines TRBV6-1 with TRBJ2-3; no definite D call. The V gene's germline CDR1 is MNHNS and CDR2 SASEGT. There are 12 residues in the CDR3. The V and J ends lost 6 bases and 0 bases respectively, with 4 bases between them. The CDR3 coding sequence is TGTGCCAGCAGCGGGAGCACAGATACGCAGTATTTT. Amino acid sequence: CASSGSTDTQYF.

The rearrangement uses TRBV28 and TRBJ1-1; D is uncertain. Germline CDR1 reads MDHEN; CDR2 reads SYDVKM. The ends were cut back, 0 bases at V and 3 bases at J, with 2 bases in the middle. The CDR3 spans 12 residues. In DNA, the CDR3 is TGTGCCAGCAGTTTATGGGACACTGAAGCTTTCTTT. Amino acid sequence: CASSLWDTEAFF.

The chain employs TRBV7-6 and TRBJ1-4; 11 nucleotides line up with TRBD1. The CDR3 spans 15 residues. CDR1 is SGHVS, CDR2 FNYEAQ, per germline. J was trimmed by 8 bases and V by 3 bases; bases with no gene match: 5. The CDR3 is CASSFRGQGGEKLFF. The CDR3 nucleotides are TGTGCCAGCAGCTTTAGGGGACAGGGGGGCGAAAAACTGTTTTTT.

The chain links TRBV6-6 to TRBJ2-2; D perhaps matches TRBD1 (6 bases). The CDR3 is 14 residues long. CDR1 is MNHNY, CDR2 SVGAGI, per germline (reference sequence). V was clipped by 6 bases and J by 1 base, with 9 bases between them. DNA for the CDR3: TGTGCCAGCAGGGTACAGGGGAACACCGGGGAGCTGTTTTTT. Its translation is CASRVQGNTGELFF.

This clone was observed a single time. The rearrangement uses TRBV7-2 and TRBJ1-2; unclear D gene. CDR3 size: 14 residues. The V end lost 2 bases, the J end lost 4 bases, and 11 bases lay between the germline ends. From germline, CDR1 is SGHTA and CDR2 FQGNSA. CDR3 residues: CASSLYLGSYGYTF. CDR3 nucleotide sequence: TGTGCCAGCAGCTTATATCTGGGAAGCTATGGCTACACCTTC.

The rearrangement uses TRBV18 and TRBJ1-2, with D unresolved. Germline V gene sequence: CDR1 KGHSH, CDR2 LQKENI. The V end was cut by 5 bases, the J end by 6 bases, with 22 bases between. This CDR3 region has 16 residues. The DNA for the CDR3 is TGTGCCAGCTCATCCACTTCGACCGCGTCGTTTCATGGCTACACCTTC. Protein: CASSSTSTASFHGYTF.

This chain joins TRBV6-1 and TRBJ1-1, with D possibly being TRBD1 (6 bases). The CDR3 contains 12 residues. CDR1 is MNHNS and CDR2 is SASEGT in the germline V gene. The germline V and J ends were trimmed by 6 bases and 3 bases, with 8 bases remaining between them. The CDR3 loop is CASRKGDTEAFF. The DNA for the CDR3 is TGTGCCAGCAGGAAGGGGGACACTGAAGCTTTCTTT.

This clone was counted between two and nine times. The chain has TRBV7-2 and TRBJ1-5, with 7 bases lining up with TRBD1. CDR1 is SGHTA, CDR2 FQGNSA, per germline. The CDR3 spans 15 residues. With V trimmed by 1 base and J by 4 bases, 4 bases remained unmatched. The CDR3 is CASSLEGTVNQPQHF. Here the CDR3 DNA reads TGTGCCAGCAGCTTAGAAGGGACAGTAAATCAGCCCCAGCATTTT.

The chain joins TRBV19 to TRBJ2-5, with TRBD1 identical over 7 bases. The CDR3 runs 15 residues. With 6 bases clipped from V and 2 bases from J, the junction kept 9 bases outside the gene matches. Germline lookup yields CDR1 LNHDA and CDR2 SQIVND (reference sequence). The CDR3 protein is CASRDKGGGQETQYF. The CDR3 coding sequence is TGTGCCAGTAGAGATAAAGGGGGCGGACAAGAGACCCAGTACTTC.

This clone turned up a few times. The chain employs TRBV19 and TRBJ1-5, with D unresolved. Germline assignment: CDR1 LNHDA and CDR2 SQIVND (reference sequence). The CDR3 sequence is 14 residues long. Deletions cut 9 bases from V and 0 bases from J, with 12 bases between. The CDR3 DNA reads as TGTGCCAGCGGTCCCTCGGGTAGCAATCAGCCCCAGCATTTT. Its protein product is CASGPSGSNQPQHF.

The J gene is TRBJ1-1, the V gene TRBV28, with TRBD1 matching 7 bases. The V gene end was trimmed by 4 bases and the J gene end by 10 bases; junction bases not matched to a gene: 12. Germline loops: CDR1 MDHEN, CDR2 SYDVKM. CDR3 length: 14 residues. The CDR3 spells CASSSGGGKRVAFF. The CDR3, as DNA: TGTGCCAGCAGTTCAGGGGGGGGGAAGCGTGTAGCTTTCTTT.

J is TRBJ2-1 and V is TRBV7-3, with unresolved D. Germline values: CDR1 SGHTA, CDR2 FQGTGA. The CDR3 length is 14 residues. V shed 0 bases and J shed 5 bases, with 8 bases lying between them. The CDR3, as DNA: TGTGCCAGCAGCTTAACCCTACTCGACAATGAGCAGTTCTTC. This sequence encodes CASSLTLLDNEQFF.

The genes are TRBV5-4 and TRBJ2-1; D is undetermined. V lost 1 base and J lost 9, with 8 bases in between. Germline V CDR1 and CDR2: SGHNT, YYREEE (reference sequence). The CDR3 spans 12 residues. The CDR3: CASSLKRSEQFF. Written as DNA, the CDR3 is TGTGCCAGCAGCTTGAAGCGTAGTGAGCAGTTCTTC.

J is TRBJ1-4 and V is TRBV4-2; no reliable D call. Germline V gives CDR1 LGHNA, CDR2 YNFKEQ. The CDR3 loop spans 15 amino acids. V lost 1 base and J lost 5, with 11 bases in between. CDR3 loop: CASSQGRRENEKLFF. DNA for the CDR3: TGTGCCAGCAGCCAAGGTCGGAGGGAGAATGAAAAACTGTTTTTT.

Only one count was recorded for this clone. This chain joins TRBV11-1 and TRBJ1-2; TRBD1 matches 7 bases. The germline CDR1 and CDR2 sequences are SGHAT and FQDESV (reference sequence). After removal of 5 bases from V and 2 bases from J, the junction contained 5 bases not matched to a gene. The CDR3 covers 14 residues. CDR3: CASSKGAGNYGYTF. The CDR3 bases are TGTGCCAGCAGCAAGGGGGCAGGCAACTATGGCTACACCTTC.

The count of this clone is one. The chain recombines TRBV7-3 with TRBJ2-3, with 11 bases matching TRBD2. The length of the CDR3 is 14 residues. CDR1 SGHTA and CDR2 FQGTGA come from the germline V gene. The V segment lost 2 bases and the J segment 8 bases; nucleotides outside the gene matches: 3. In DNA, the CDR3 is TGTGCCAGCAGCTTAGGGCTAGCGGGGGGTACGCAGTATTTT. The encoded protein is CASSLGLAGGTQYF.

This clone was seen a few times. The chain uses TRBV11-1 and TRBJ2-1, with 8 nucleotides matching TRBD1. The germline CDR1 and CDR2 sequences are SGHAT and FQDESV (reference sequence). The CDR3 extends over 18 amino acids. J gave up 0 bases and V 1 base, and 8 bases lay outside the gene matches. CDR3 bases: TGTGCCAGCAGCTTAGTATACGGGACAGGAGGCTCCTACAATGAGCAGTTCTTC. As protein: CASSLVYGTGGSYNEQFF.

This chain connects TRBV7-9 to TRBJ1-4, with 9 nucleotides matching TRBD1. V gave up 0 bases and J gave up 4 bases; unmatched junction bases: 0. Germline V lookup: CDR1 SEHNR, CDR2 FQNEAQ (reference sequence). The CDR3 spans 15 residues. The CDR3 DNA reads TGTGCCAGCAGCTTAGCGGGACAGGGTAATGAAAAACTGTTTTTT. Its protein product is CASSLAGQGNEKLFF.

The J gene is TRBJ1-3, the V gene TRBV7-2; D might be TRBD1 (5 bases). The CDR3 totals 14 residues. Trimming removed 4 bases from V and 2 bases from J, with 9 bases in between. Per the germline V gene, CDR1 is SGHTA and CDR2 is FQGNSA. CDR3 amino acids: CASSSWGTGNTIYF. The DNA for the CDR3 is TGTGCCAGCAGCTCGTGGGGGACTGGAAACACCATATATTTT. Complete variable domain (other parts from reference TRBV7-2 and TRBJ1-3): GAGVSQSPSNKVTEKGKDVELRCDPISGHTALYWYRQSLGQGLEFLIYFQGNSAPDKSGLPSDRFSAERTGGSVSTLTIQRTQQEDSAVYLCASSSWGTGNTIYFGEGSWLTVV.